The source of this T cell receptor (beta chain) is a study of blood T cell repertoires in COVID-19. The wider study: Some COVID-19 samples were acute and others convalescent; all came from the United States, Italy and Spain.

As originally analysed: The assay estimated nucleated cells by amplifying reference gene primers. Measured with immunoSEQ multiplex PCR; TCRdb has only the in-frame clones, and not every one. V and J calls and clone size follow that table, whereas D and trimming were derived from the DNA. The sample includes fewer than 150,000 clones, less than 90% of them seen just once. Germline V gene lookup returns CDR1 SGHDT and CDR2 YYEEEE. V was cut by 4 bases and J by 6 bases, with 12 bases left in between. The length of the CDR3 is 13 residues. The J gene is TRBJ2-3, the V gene TRBV5-6; D remains unclear. Sequencing was performed on peripheral blood. This TCR was sampled from a woman aged 25 to 39 who had recovered from COVID-19. The DNA for the CDR3 is TGTGCCAGCAGCCGAACCCTATCCGATACGCAGTATTTT. Its translation: CASSRTLSDTQYF.